The next 6 T cell receptor beta chains were all read from a single sample in a study of immune evolution from preneoplasia to lung adenocarcinoma. The method was immunoSEQ multiplex PCR; TCRdb's version includes in-frame clones alone and lacks a portion of them. The table records 4,000 to 6,000 clones, more than 75% of them present only once. Sequenced: FFPE minimally invasive lung adenocarcinoma tissue. The source is an older person with lung adenocarcinoma.

The V call is TRBV27, the J call TRBJ2-7; 9 bases map to TRBD1. V shed 5 bases and J 4 bases; nucleotides not matched to a gene: 15. This CDR3 is built from 17 residues. The germline gives CDR1 MNHEY, CDR2 SMNVEV (reference sequence). CDR3 DNA: TGTGCCAGCAGTCAAAACTTCCCGGGACAGGGTGGGTACGAGCAGTACTTC. Protein product: CASSQNFPGQGGYEQYF.

J is TRBJ2-2 and V is TRBV19; either TRBD1 or TRBD2 may supply D (6 bases each). The germline V gene encodes CDR1 LNHDA and CDR2 SQIVND (reference sequence). CDR3 length: 14 amino acids. V shed 3 bases and J shed 5 bases, with 10 bases lying between them. CDR3 region: CASSIGGLTGELFF. DNA of the CDR3: TGTGCCAGTAGTATCGGGGGCCTAACCGGGGAGCTGTTTTTT.

The chain is built from TRBV29-1 and TRBJ1-5; D unresolved. Germline V gene lookup returns CDR1 SQVTM and CDR2 ANQGSEA. The CDR3 spans 12 residues. V dropped 4 bases and J dropped 5 bases, with 9 bases sitting between them. The CDR3 coding sequence is TGCAGCGTTGCGGAGGTTTATCAGCCCCAGCATTTT. Translating it yields CSVAEVYQPQHF.

This rearrangement joins TRBV5-6 to TRBJ2-1; D might be TRBD1 (5 bases). Trimming cost V 5 bases and J 4 bases, with 19 bases left between them. CDR1 is SGHDT, CDR2 YYEEEE, per germline. CDR3 length: 16 amino acids. CDR3 region: CASRWQGSRLYNEQFF. The CDR3 DNA reads as TGTGCCAGCAGGTGGCAGGGATCCCGGTTATACAATGAGCAGTTCTTC.

The V gene is TRBV5-4, the J gene TRBJ2-3, with 7 bases that match TRBD2. The trim removed 5 bases at V and 5 bases at J, leaving 11 bases unmatched. Per germline, CDR1 SGHNT and CDR2 YYREEE (reference sequence). CDR3 length equals 15 residues. In DNA, the CDR3 is TGTGCCAGCAGTGGAAGGGACTACCAAGGAGATACGCAGTATTTT. This translates into CASSGRDYQGDTQYF.

This chain links TRBV9 with TRBJ2-1; 9 nucleotides line up with TRBD2. The CDR3 extends over 17 amino acids. Germline CDR1 and CDR2: SGDLS and YYNGEE. The V segment lost 4 bases and the J segment 5 bases; nucleotides outside the gene matches: 13. CDR3 loop: CASSSRDLAGPNNEQFF. The CDR3 DNA reads as TGTGCCAGCAGCTCACGGGACCTAGCGGGGCCCAACAATGAGCAGTTCTTC. Filled out from reference TRBV9 and TRBJ2-1, the complete variable domain reads DSGVTQTPKHLITATGQRVTLRCSPRSGDLSVYWYQQSLDQGLQFLIQYYNGEERAKGNILERFSAQQFPDLHSELNLSSLELGDSALYFCASSSRDLAGPNNEQFFGPGTRLTVL.